This T cell receptor (beta chain) was found in a study of cytomegalovirus exposure and HLA in healthy donors. Notes on the study in general: In a later analysis, HLA-associated TCR beta chains were more clonally expanded than equally common others. Later on, an analysis showed TCR association rates differing by HLA locus, with DRB1 the most and HLA-C the fewest.

In the case of this clone: Its specificity is not known.

The PCR was carried out with 60 Vbeta primers and 13 Jbeta primers. Clones were read by immunoSEQ multiplex PCR, and TCRdb kept only the in-frame ones, dropping some. The sample data list approximately 68,000 clones. Sequenced sample: PBMCs. The TCR originated in a female donor in good health and CMV-seropositive.

The CDR3, as DNA: TGTGCCAGCAGCTCAAGAATAAGCACCTACAATGAGCAGTTCTTC. It translates to CASSSRISTYNEQFF. The chain employs TRBV7-9 and TRBJ2-1; the D is unclear. V was pared by 4 bases and J by 2 bases, with 12 bases between. The CDR3 length is 15 residues. Germline V gives CDR1 SEHNR, CDR2 FQNEAQ (reference sequence).